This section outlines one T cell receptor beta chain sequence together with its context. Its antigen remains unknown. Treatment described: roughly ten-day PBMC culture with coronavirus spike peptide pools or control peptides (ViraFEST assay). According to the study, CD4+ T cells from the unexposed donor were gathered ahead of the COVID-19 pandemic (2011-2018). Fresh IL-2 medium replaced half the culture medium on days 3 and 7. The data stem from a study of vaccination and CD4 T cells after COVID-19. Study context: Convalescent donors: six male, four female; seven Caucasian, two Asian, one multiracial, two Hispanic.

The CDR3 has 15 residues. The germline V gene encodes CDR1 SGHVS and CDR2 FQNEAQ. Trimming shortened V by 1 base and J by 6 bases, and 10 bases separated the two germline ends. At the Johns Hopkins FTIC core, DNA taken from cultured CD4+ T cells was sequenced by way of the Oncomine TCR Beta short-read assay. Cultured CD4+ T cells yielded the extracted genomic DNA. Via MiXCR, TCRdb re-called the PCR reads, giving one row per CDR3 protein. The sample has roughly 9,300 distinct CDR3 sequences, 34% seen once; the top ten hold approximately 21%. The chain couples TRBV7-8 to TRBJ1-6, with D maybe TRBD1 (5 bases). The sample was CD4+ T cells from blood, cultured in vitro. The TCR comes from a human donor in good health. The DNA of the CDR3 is TGTGCCAGCAGCTTAGAAGGGGCTAGTAATTCACCCCTCCACTTT. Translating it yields CASSLEGASNSPLHF.